This T cell receptor (beta chain) was identified in a study of T cells in Graves' hyperthyroidism and ophthalmopathy. At the level of the study: Peripheral blood collection took place at initial diagnosis, before any treatment. Study-level results: Ophthalmopathy onset followed model prediction by a median approximately seven months.

RNA transcripts were the template for amplifying TCR beta CDR3 regions. The study used the HTBI primer set for a first-round RT-PCR of the TCR CDR3. TCRdb itself ran the multiplex PCR reads through MiXCR, one entry per CDR3 protein. The table records 530,000 or so distinct CDR3 sequences, around 22% of them present only once. Diagnosis rested on symptoms, serum thyroxine and TRAb, thyroid ultrasound, and orbital computed tomography. The PBMCs studied were ones that came from 9 to 10 ml fresh peripheral blood. In its sample, this clonotype was seen once. Its antigen remains unidentified. The CDR3 length is 14 residues. Germline V CDR1 and CDR2: SGHDT, YYEEEE. V was pared by 6 bases and J by 5 bases, with 17 bases between.

V and J are TRBV5-6 and TRBJ1-2, with D maybe TRBD1 (6 bases). This receptor was identified in a woman in her twenties or thirties with Graves' ophthalmopathy. The sample consisted of blood. CDR3 in DNA: TGTGCCAGCACAATGAGGGACATCCGTTATGGCTACACCTTC. Protein: CASTMRDIRYGYTF.